This is a list of T cell receptor beta chains from one sample in a study of blood T cell repertoires in COVID-19. This table comes from immunoSEQ multiplex PCR, and its TCRdb copy is limited to in-frame clones, with some not included. The data contain roughly 400,000 clones, approximately 90% of them singletons. Sequenced: PBMCs or T cells enriched from blood (not recorded which). These receptors all come from a young man who had recovered from COVID-19. Both conserved end residues are part of each CDR3. The D gene is left open where the match is weak. Clone size appears in some rows only: once, few, many, or a class for an expanded clone.

v_call	clone_size	j_call	d_call	cdr3_aa	cdr3_nt
TRBV3-1/TRBV3-2	NA	TRBJ2-2	NA	CASSQASGVLTGELFF	TGTGCCAGCAGCCAAGCCTCCGGGGTCCTCACCGGGGAGCTGTTTTTT
TRBV6-4	NA	TRBJ1-6	NA	CASSDGGDYSPLHF	TGTGCCAGCAGTGACGGAGGGGACTATTCACCCCTCCACTTT
TRBV4-2	NA	TRBJ2-2	TRBD2	CASSQESRTSGRVSTGELFF	TGTGCCAGCAGCCAAGAGTCCAGGACTAGCGGGAGGGTTAGCACCGGGGAGCTGTTTTTT
TRBV11-3	NA	TRBJ2-5	NA	CASSAGQQETQYF	TGTGCCAGCAGCGCGGGACAGCAAGAGACCCAGTACTTC
TRBV2	NA	TRBJ1-2	TRBD1	CASSDGQGGYGYTF	TGTGCCAGCAGTGACGGACAGGGGGGCTATGGCTACACCTTC
TRBV3-1/TRBV3-2	NA	TRBJ2-1	NA	CASSQDGLYNEQFF	TGTGCCAGCAGCCAAGATGGGCTATACAATGAGCAGTTCTTC
TRBV7-9	NA	TRBJ2-3	NA	CASSLANSLSTDTQYF	TGTGCCAGCAGCTTAGCGAACAGTTTAAGCACAGATACGCAGTATTTT
TRBV11-2	few	TRBJ2-1	TRBD2	CASSLGAGVANEQFF	TGTGCCAGCAGCTTAGGAGCGGGAGTCGCTAATGAGCAGTTCTTC
TRBV6-5	NA	TRBJ2-7	TRBD2	CASNRGGAGYEQYF	TGTGCCAGCAATCGGGGGGGCGCGGGATACGAGCAGTACTTC
TRBV7-2	NA	TRBJ1-5	NA	CASSLWGRGEGNQPQHF	TGTGCCAGCAGCTTATGGGGCAGGGGAGAAGGGAATCAGCCCCAGCATTTT
TRBV19	once	TRBJ2-2	NA	CASSQTHTGELFF	TGTGCCAGTAGTCAAACACACACCGGGGAGCTGTTTTTT
TRBV5-6	NA	TRBJ1-5	TRBD1	CASSYAGTGVNQPQHF	TGTGCCAGCAGCTATGCCGGGACAGGGGTCAATCAGCCCCAGCATTTT
TRBV28	NA	TRBJ1-2	NA	CASSPVGQTIYGYTF	TGTGCCAGCAGCCCGGTGGGGCAGACAATATATGGCTACACCTTC
TRBV10-3	NA	TRBJ2-7	TRBD2	CATAGLAGIHEQYF	TGTGCCACCGCCGGACTAGCGGGAATACACGAGCAGTACTTC
TRBV19	NA	TRBJ2-5	NA	CASGSGGGETQYF	TGTGCCAGCGGATCTGGGGGCGGGGAGACCCAGTACTTC
TRBV5-1	NA	TRBJ1-2	NA	CASSLARGLNYGYTF	TGCGCCAGCAGCTTGGCTCGGGGTCTTAACTATGGCTACACCTTC
TRBV28	NA	TRBJ2-7	NA	CASSSLGLGHPTGQYF	TGTGCCAGCAGCTCACTCGGCCTGGGACATCCAACCGGGCAGTACTTC
TRBV10-1	NA	TRBJ2-3	NA	CASSESGGAGGADTQYF	TGCGCCAGCAGTGAATCCGGCGGGGCAGGTGGAGCAGATACGCAGTATTTT
TRBV6-5	NA	TRBJ1-1	NA	CASRQTVGHTEAFF	TGTGCCAGCAGGCAGACGGTGGGGCACACTGAAGCTTTCTTT
TRBV2	NA	TRBJ2-2	NA	CASSREPNTGELFF	TGTGCCAGCAGCCGGGAACCGAACACCGGGGAGCTGTTTTTT
TRBV9	NA	TRBJ2-1	NA	CASSLVSGTRGNEQFF	TGTGCCAGCAGCCTTGTGTCCGGGACTCGCGGGAATGAGCAGTTCTTC
TRBV19	NA	TRBJ2-5	TRBD1	CASSHRDRGSETQYF	TGTGCCAGTAGTCACCGGGACAGGGGGTCAGAGACCCAGTACTTC
TRBV5-1	NA	TRBJ1-5	NA	CASSLAGRESNQPQHF	TGCGCCAGCAGCTTGGCCGGCAGGGAAAGCAATCAGCCCCAGCATTTT
TRBV18	NA	TRBJ2-1	TRBD2	CASSPPTSGGDKQFF	TGTGCCAGCTCACCACCGACTAGCGGGGGCGATAAGCAGTTCTTC
TRBV11-2	NA	TRBJ2-1	NA	CASSFDTGGYNEQFF	TGTGCCAGCAGCTTTGATACTGGAGGCTACAATGAGCAGTTCTTC
TRBV10-1	few	TRBJ1-1	NA	CASSAGEGGEAFF	TGCGCCAGCAGTGCAGGGGAGGGTGGTGAAGCTTTCTTT
TRBV6-1	NA	TRBJ1-1	TRBD1	CASSEGRGPGKKSEAFF	TGTGCCAGCAGTGAAGGGAGGGGGCCAGGGAAGAAGTCTGAAGCTTTCTTT
TRBV9	NA	TRBJ2-1	TRBD1	CASSSGTGENEQFF	TGTGCCAGCAGCTCCGGGACAGGGGAGAATGAGCAGTTCTTC